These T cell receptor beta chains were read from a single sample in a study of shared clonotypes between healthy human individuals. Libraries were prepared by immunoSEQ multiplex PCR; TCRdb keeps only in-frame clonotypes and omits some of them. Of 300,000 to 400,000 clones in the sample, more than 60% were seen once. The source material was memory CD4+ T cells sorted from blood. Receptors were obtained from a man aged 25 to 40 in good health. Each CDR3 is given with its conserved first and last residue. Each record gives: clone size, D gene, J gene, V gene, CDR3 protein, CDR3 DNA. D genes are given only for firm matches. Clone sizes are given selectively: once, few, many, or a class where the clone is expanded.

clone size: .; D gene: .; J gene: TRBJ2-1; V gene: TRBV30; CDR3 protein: CASGRAISSYNEQFF; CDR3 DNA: TGTGCCTCTGGCAGGGCCATAAGCTCCTACAATGAGCAGTTCTTC
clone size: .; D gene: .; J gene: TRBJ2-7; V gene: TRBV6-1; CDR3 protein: CASSAVAETYEQYF; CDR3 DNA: TGTGCCAGCAGTGCAGTAGCGGAAACCTACGAGCAGTACTTC
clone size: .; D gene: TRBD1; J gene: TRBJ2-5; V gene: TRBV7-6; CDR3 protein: CASSLGGQGTGAQYF; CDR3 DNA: TGTGCCAGCAGCTTAGGTGGACAGGGTACCGGGGCCCAGTACTTC
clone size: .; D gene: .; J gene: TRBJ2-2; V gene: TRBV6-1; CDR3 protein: CASSEAGAGTGELFF; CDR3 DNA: TGTGCCAGCAGTGAAGCGGGGGCAGGTACCGGGGAGCTGTTTTTT
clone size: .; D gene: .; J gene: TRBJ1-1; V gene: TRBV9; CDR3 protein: CASSVDPREGTEAFF; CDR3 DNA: TGTGCCAGCAGCGTAGATCCCAGGGAGGGCACTGAAGCTTTCTTT
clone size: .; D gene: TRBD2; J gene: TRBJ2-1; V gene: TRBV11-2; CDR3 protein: CASSKTSGSSGQFF; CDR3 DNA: TGTGCCAGCTCGAAGACTAGCGGGAGTTCGGGGCAGTTCTTC
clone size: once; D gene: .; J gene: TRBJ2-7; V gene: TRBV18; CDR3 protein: CASSPPPLSSSYEQYF; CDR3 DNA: TGTGCCAGCTCACCACCGCCTCTATCAAGCTCCTACGAGCAGTACTTC
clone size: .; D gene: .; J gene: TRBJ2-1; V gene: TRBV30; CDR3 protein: CAWSEDSYNEQFF; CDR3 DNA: TGTGCCTGGAGCGAGGACTCCTACAATGAGCAGTTCTTC
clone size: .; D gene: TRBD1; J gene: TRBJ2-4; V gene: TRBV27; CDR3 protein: CASSLEGAGDIQYF; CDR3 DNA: TGTGCCAGCAGTCTCGAGGGGGCTGGGGACATTCAGTACTTC
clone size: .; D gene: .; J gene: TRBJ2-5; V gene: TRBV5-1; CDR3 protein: CASSLAVGGMETQYF; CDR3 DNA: TGCGCCAGCAGCTTGGCGGTAGGGGGAATGGAGACCCAGTACTTC
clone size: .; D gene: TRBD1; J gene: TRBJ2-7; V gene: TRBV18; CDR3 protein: CASSPAGTGGWEQYF; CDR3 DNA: TGTGCCAGCTCACCAGCGGGGACAGGGGGCTGGGAGCAGTACTTC
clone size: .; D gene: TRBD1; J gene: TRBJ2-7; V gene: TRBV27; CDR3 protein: CASSPWTGSYEQYF; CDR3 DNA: TGTGCCAGCAGCCCGTGGACAGGGAGCTACGAGCAGTACTTC
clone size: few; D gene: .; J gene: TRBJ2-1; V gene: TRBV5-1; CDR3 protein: CASSPSTGAGQFF; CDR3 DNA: TGCGCCAGCAGCCCGTCGACTGGGGCGGGGCAGTTCTTC
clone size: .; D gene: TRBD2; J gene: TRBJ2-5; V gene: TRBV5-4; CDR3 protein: CASSLGGGQETQYF; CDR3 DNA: TGTGCCAGCAGCTTGGGCGGGGGGCAAGAGACCCAGTACTTC
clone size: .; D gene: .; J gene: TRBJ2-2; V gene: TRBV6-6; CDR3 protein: CASSSLDRSTGELFF; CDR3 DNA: TGTGCCAGCAGTTCGCTGGACAGATCCACCGGGGAGCTGTTTTTT
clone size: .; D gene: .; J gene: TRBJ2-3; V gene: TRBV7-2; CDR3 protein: CASSLGSYTDTQYF; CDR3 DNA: TGTGCCAGCAGCTTAGGCAGCTACACAGATACGCAGTATTTT
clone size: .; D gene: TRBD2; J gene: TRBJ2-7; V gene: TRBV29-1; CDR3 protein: CSVEDGFREGTYEQYF; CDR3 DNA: TGCAGCGTTGAAGATGGGTTTAGGGAGGGAACCTACGAGCAGTACTTC
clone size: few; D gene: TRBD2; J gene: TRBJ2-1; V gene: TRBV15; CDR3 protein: CATSRERGSWDEQFF; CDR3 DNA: TGTGCCACCAGCAGAGAGCGCGGGAGCTGGGATGAGCAGTTCTTC
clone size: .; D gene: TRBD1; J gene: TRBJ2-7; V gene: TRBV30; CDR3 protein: CAFGGTRGKPHEQYF; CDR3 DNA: TGTGCCTTTGGGGGCACCAGGGGGAAACCCCACGAGCAGTACTTC
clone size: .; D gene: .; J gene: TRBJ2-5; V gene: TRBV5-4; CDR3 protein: CASSLQVQETQYF; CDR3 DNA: TGTGCCAGCAGCTTGCAGGTACAAGAGACCCAGTACTTC
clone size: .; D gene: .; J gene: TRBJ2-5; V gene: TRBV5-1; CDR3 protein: CASSLVSSGQETQYF; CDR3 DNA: TGCGCCAGCAGCTTGGTGTCCAGCGGCCAAGAGACCCAGTACTTC
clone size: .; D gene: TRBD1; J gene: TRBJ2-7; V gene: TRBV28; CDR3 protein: CASRRTGIVSTYEQYF; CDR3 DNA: TGTGCCAGCAGGAGGACAGGGATAGTAAGTACCTACGAGCAGTACTTC
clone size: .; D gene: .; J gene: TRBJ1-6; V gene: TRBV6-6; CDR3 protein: CASREQGFNSPLHF; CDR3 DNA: TGTGCCAGCAGGGAACAGGGTTTTAATTCACCCCTCCACTTT
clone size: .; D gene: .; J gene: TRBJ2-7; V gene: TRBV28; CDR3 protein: CASSLSPYEQYF; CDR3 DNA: TGTGCCAGCAGTTTATCCCCCTACGAGCAGTACTTC
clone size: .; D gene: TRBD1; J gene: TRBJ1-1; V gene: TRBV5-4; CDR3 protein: CASSRTGTEAFF; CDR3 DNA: TGTGCCAGCAGCCGGACAGGGACTGAAGCTTTCTTT
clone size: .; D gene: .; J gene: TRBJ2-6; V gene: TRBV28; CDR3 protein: CASSLKGGKSGANVLTF; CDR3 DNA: TGTGCCAGCAGTTTAAAAGGGGGGAAGTCTGGGGCCAACGTCCTGACTTTC
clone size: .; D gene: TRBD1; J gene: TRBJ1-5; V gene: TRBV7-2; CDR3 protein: CASSPDRNSNQPQHF; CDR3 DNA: TGTGCCAGCAGCCCGGACAGGAATAGCAATCAGCCCCAGCATTTT
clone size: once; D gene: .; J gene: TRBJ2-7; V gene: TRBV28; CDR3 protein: CASSSGTLYEQYF; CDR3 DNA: TGTGCCAGCAGTTCCGGGACCCTCTACGAGCAGTACTTC
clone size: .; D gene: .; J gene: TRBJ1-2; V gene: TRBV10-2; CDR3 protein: CASSSDRNYGYTF; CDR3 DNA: TGCGCCAGCAGTTCCGACAGGAACTATGGCTACACCTTC
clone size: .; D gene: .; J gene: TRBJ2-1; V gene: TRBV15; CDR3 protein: CATSTRVTGGSYNEQFF; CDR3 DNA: TGTGCCACCAGCACCCGAGTGACAGGAGGGTCCTACAATGAGCAGTTCTTC
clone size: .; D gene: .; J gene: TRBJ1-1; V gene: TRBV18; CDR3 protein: CASSPLPLNSHTEAFF; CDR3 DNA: TGTGCCAGCTCACCACTCCCCCTCAACAGCCACACTGAAGCTTTCTTT
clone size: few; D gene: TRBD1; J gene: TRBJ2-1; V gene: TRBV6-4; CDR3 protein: CASRNRTGPYNEQFF; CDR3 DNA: TGTGCCAGCAGAAATAGGACAGGGCCCTACAATGAGCAGTTCTTC
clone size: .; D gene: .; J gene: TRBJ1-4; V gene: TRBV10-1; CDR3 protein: CASSSGGADEKLFF; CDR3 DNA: TGCGCCAGCAGCTCAGGAGGGGCCGATGAAAAACTGTTTTTT
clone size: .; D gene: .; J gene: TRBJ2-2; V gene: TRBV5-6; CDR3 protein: CASSLRQILNTGELFF; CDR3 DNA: TGTGCCAGCAGCTTGCGACAAATCCTGAACACCGGGGAGCTGTTTTTT
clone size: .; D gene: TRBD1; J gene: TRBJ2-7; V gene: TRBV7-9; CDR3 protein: CASSFTGTGPSYEQYF; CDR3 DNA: TGTGCCAGCAGCTTTACCGGGACAGGGCCATCCTACGAGCAGTACTTC
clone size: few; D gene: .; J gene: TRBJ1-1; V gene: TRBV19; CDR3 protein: CASSGPRGPGRYTEAFF; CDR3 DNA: TGTGCCAGTAGTGGGCCGCGGGGCCCCGGGCGTTACACTGAAGCTTTCTTT
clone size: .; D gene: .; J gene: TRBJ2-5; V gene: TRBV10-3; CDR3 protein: CAISESAQQETQYF; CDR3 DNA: TGTGCCATCAGTGAGTCGGCCCAGCAAGAGACCCAGTACTTC
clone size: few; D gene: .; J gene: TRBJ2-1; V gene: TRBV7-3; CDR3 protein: CASSLTTGSEQFF; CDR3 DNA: TGTGCCAGCAGCTTAACGACAGGCTCCGAGCAGTTCTTC
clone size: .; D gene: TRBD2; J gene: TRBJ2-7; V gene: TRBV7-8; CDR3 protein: CASSRGLAGANEQYF; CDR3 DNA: TGTGCCAGCAGCCGGGGACTAGCGGGAGCAAATGAGCAGTACTTC
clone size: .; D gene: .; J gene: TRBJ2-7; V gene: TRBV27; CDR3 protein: CASSHRGGGSYEQYF; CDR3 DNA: TGTGCCAGCAGCCATAGAGGAGGCGGCTCCTACGAGCAGTACTTC
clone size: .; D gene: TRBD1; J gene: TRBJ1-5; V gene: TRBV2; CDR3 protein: CASSEGQGVQPQHF; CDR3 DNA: TGTGCCAGCAGTGAGGGCCAGGGGGTTCAGCCCCAGCATTTT
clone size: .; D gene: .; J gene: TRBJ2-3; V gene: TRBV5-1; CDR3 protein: CASSSPDRSTDTQYF; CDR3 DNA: TGCGCCAGCAGCTCCCCGGACCGTAGCACAGATACGCAGTATTTT
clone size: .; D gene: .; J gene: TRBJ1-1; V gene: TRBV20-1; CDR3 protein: CSARGDTEAFF; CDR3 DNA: TGCAGTGCTAGAGGGGACACTGAAGCTTTCTTT